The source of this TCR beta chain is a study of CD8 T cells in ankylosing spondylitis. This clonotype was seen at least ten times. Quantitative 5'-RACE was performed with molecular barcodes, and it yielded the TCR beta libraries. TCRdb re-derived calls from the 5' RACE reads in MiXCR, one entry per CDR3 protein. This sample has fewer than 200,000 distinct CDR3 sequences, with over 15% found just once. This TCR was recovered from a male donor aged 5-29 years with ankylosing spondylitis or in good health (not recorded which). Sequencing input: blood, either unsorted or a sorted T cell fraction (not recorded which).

The CDR3, as DNA: TGCGCCAGCAGCTTCTTCGGGACTAGCACAGATACGCAGTATTTT. It encodes CASSFFGTSTDTQYF. The chain carries TRBV5-1 and TRBJ2-3; tentatively, D is TRBD2 (6 bases). Trimming left V 2 bases short and J 0 bases short, with 10 bases between. Germline V gene sequence: CDR1 SGHRS, CDR2 YFSETQ. CDR3 length: 15 residues. The full variable domain, in which reference TRBV5-1 and TRBJ2-3 provide the parts outside the CDR3, is KAGVTQTPRYLIKTRGQQVTLSCSPISGHRSVSWYQQTPGQGLQFLFEYFSETQRNKGNFPGRFSGRQFSNSRSEMNVSTLELGDSALYLCASSFFGTSTDTQYFGPGTRLTVL.